The rows below give T cell receptor beta chains drawn from one sample of a study of metastatic and nonmetastatic thyroid tumors. TCRdb re-called the PCR reads with MiXCR. The table has 7,000 to 9,500 clones, about 14% seen once; the top ten hold around 5.7%. Sequenced: blood. Receptors originate from a female donor with papillary thyroid cancer or a benign thyroid nodule (not recorded which). Some clones in this sample may be carry-over from other donors' samples. Each CDR3 is given with its conserved first and last residue. The order of the fields is CDR3 DNA, CDR3 protein, clone size, J gene, V gene, D gene. A D gene is named only where the DNA matches it firmly. Part of the rows lack a size; the others show once, few, many or a class for expanded clones.

TGTGCCAGCAGTTATTGGAGATACAATGAGCAGTTCTTC,CASSYWRYNEQFF,NA,TRBJ2-1,TRBV6-6,NA
TGTGTCAGCACCTTTTCATACGGCAATCAGCCCCAGCATTTT,CVSTFSYGNQPQHF,few,TRBJ1-5,TRBV6-1,NA
TGTTCCAGCAGTTATGGGACACCGCCCTACGAGCAGTACTTC,CSSSYGTPPYEQYF,few,TRBJ2-7,TRBV6-5,NA
TGCGCCAGCAGCCGTACAACAGGGTTCACTGAAGCTTTCTTT,CASSRTTGFTEAFF,medium-sized,TRBJ1-1,TRBV5-1,NA
TGTGCCAGCAGTGAAAGGGAGGGAGTCTATGGCTACACCTTC,CASSEREGVYGYTF,few,TRBJ1-2,TRBV6-1,NA
TGTGCCAGCATTTCCGAGGAGCGGGAGAGGGAGTCCCAGTACTTC,CASISEERERESQYF,few,TRBJ2-5,TRBV28,TRBD2
TGTGCCAGCAGTTACCGCAGGACCGACTACGAGCAGTACTTC,CASSYRRTDYEQYF,medium-sized,TRBJ2-7,TRBV6-5,NA
TGTGCCAGCTCCTTTGCCCGACCGACAGGCATGAACACTGAAGCTTTCTTT,CASSFARPTGMNTEAFF,many,TRBJ1-1,TRBV18,NA
TGTGCCAGCATTTTTGGCGGGCGTCGGGGGGTCGGAGAGACCCAGTACTTC,CASIFGGRRGVGETQYF,few,TRBJ2-5,TRBV12-3/TRBV12-4,TRBD2
TGTGCCAGCAGCCCCGGGACAGACTATGGCTACACCTTC,CASSPGTDYGYTF,NA,TRBJ1-2,TRBV7-2,TRBD1
TGTGCCAGCAGTTTGGGCCATCAGCCCCAGCATTTT,CASSLGHQPQHF,medium-sized,TRBJ1-5,TRBV28,NA
TGTGCCAGCAGCTTAGATAGAGCGTACCAGCCCCAGCATTTT,CASSLDRAYQPQHF,NA,TRBJ1-5,TRBV11-2,NA
TGTGCCAGCCCCCGACAGACTCGCGGGACCGGGGAGCTGTTTTTT,CASPRQTRGTGELFF,many,TRBJ2-2,TRBV6-8,NA
TGCGCCAGCAGCCAAGTTGTCAGGGGGCGAGACGGCTACACCTTC,CASSQVVRGRDGYTF,NA,TRBJ1-2,TRBV4-1,TRBD1
TGTGCCAGTAGTATAGGGGGACAGCCCTACAATGAGCAGTTCTTC,CASSIGGQPYNEQFF,medium-sized,TRBJ2-1,TRBV19,TRBD1
TGTGCCACCAAGAGGGACCCCGCTGGAAACCAGTACTTC,CATKRDPAGNQYF,medium-sized,TRBJ2-5,TRBV6-2/TRBV6-3,NA